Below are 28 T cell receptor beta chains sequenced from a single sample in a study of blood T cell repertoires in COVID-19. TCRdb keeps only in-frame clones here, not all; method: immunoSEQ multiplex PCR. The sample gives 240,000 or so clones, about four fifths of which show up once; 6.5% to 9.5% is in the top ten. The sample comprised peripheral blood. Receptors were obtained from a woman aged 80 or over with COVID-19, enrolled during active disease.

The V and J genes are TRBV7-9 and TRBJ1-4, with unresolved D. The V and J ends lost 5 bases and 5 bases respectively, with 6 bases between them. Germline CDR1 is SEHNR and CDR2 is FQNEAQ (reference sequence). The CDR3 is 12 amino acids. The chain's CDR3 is CASSTLNEKLFF. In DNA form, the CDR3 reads TGTGCCAGCAGCACCCTAAATGAAAAACTGTTTTTT.

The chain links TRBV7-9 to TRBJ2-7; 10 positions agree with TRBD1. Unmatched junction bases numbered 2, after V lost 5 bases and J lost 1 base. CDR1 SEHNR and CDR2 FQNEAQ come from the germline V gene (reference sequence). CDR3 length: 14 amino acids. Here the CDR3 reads CASSRQGASYEQYF. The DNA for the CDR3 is TGTGCCAGCAGCCGACAGGGGGCATCCTACGAGCAGTACTTC.

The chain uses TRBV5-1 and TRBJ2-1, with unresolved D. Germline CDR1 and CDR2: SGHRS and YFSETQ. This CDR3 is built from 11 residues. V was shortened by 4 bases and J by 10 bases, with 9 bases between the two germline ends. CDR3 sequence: CASSPAYEQFF. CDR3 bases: TGCGCCAGCAGCCCCGCGTACGAGCAGTTCTTC.

The CDR3 DNA sequence: TGTGCCAGCAGCTTGGAGGGCTACACCTTC. Encoded protein: CASSLEGYTF. The chain is built from TRBV7-6 and TRBJ1-2; D unclear. Trimming shortened V by 3 bases and J by 8 bases, and 4 bases separated the two germline ends. The germline CDR1 and CDR2 sequences are SGHVS and FNYEAQ. This CDR3 spans 10 amino acids.

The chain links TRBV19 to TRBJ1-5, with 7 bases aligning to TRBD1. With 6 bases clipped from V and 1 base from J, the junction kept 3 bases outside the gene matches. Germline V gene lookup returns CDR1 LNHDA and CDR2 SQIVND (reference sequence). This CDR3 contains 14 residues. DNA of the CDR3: TGTGCCAGTAGAAGACAGGGAAGCAATCAGCCCCAGCATTTT. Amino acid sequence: CASRRQGSNQPQHF. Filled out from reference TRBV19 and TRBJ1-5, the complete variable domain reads DGGITQSPKYLFRKEGQNVTLSCEQNLNHDAMYWYRQDPGQGLRLIYYSQIVNDFQKGDIAEGYSVSREKKESFPLTVTSAQKNPTAFYLCASRRQGSNQPQHFGDGTRLSIL.

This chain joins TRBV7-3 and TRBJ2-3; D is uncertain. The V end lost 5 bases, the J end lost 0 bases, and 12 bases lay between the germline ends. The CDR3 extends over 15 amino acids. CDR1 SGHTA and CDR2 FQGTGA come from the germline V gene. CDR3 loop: CASSPRAASTDTQYF. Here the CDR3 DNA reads TGTGCCAGCAGCCCTCGTGCGGCTAGCACAGATACGCAGTATTTT.

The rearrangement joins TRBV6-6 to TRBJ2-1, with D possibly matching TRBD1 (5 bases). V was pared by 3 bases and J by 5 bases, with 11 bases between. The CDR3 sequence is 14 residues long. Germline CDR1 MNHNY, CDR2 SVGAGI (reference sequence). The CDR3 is CASSYWQGNNEQFF. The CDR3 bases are TGTGCCAGCAGTTATTGGCAGGGAAACAATGAGCAGTTCTTC.

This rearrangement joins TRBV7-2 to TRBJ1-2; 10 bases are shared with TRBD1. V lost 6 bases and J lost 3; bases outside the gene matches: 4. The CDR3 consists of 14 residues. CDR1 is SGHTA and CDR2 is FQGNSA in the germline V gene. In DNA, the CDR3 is TGTGCCAGCAGTCGTGGGACAGGGGACTATGGCTACACCTTC. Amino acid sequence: CASSRGTGDYGYTF.

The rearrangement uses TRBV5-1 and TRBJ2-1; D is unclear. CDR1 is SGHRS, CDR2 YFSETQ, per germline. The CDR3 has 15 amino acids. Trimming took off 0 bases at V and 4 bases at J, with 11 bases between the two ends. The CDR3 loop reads CASSLALGSYNEQFF. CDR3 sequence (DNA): TGCGCCAGCAGCTTGGCCCTGGGCTCTTACAATGAGCAGTTCTTC.

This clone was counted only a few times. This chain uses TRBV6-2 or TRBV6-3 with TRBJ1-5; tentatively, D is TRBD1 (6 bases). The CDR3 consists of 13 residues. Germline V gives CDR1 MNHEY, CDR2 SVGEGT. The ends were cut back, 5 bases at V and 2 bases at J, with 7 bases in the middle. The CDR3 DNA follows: TGTGCCAGCAGTCGACAGGGCAATCAGCCCCAGCATTTT. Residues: CASSRQGNQPQHF.

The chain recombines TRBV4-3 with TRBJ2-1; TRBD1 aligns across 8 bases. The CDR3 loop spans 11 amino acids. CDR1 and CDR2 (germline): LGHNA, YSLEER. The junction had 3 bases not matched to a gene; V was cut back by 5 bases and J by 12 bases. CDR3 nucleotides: TGCGCCAGCAGCGACAGGGGTACGCAGTTCTTC. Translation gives CASSDRGTQFF.

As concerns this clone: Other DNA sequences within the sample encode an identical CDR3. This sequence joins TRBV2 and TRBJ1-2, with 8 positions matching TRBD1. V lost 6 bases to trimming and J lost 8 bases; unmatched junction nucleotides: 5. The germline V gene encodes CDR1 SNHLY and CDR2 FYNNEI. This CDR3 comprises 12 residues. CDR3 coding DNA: TGTGCCAGCAGGGAACAGGGGGGAGGCTACACCTTC. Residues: CASREQGGGYTF.

The CDR3 reads CASSLGGEKLFF. In DNA form, the CDR3 reads TGTGCCAGCAGCTTAGGAGGTGAAAAACTGTTTTTT. This chain connects TRBV7-9 to TRBJ1-4; no definite D call. The ends were cut back, 1 base at V and 7 bases at J, with 4 bases in the middle. The CDR3 runs 12 residues. CDR1 and CDR2 (germline): SEHNR, FQNEAQ (reference sequence).

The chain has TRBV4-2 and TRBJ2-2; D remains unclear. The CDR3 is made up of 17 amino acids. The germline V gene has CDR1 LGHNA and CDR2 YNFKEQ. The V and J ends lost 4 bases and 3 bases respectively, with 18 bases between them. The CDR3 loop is CASSPSSSRSYTGELFF. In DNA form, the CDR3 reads TGTGCCAGCAGCCCCTCCTCTTCCCGGTCTTACACCGGGGAGCTGTTTTTT.

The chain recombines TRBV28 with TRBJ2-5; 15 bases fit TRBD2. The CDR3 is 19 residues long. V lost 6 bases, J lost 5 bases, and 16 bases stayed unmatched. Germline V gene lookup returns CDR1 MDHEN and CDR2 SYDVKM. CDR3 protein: CASSPADWTSGRARETQYF. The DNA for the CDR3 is TGTGCCAGCAGCCCTGCGGACTGGACTAGCGGGAGGGCAAGGGAGACCCAGTACTTC.

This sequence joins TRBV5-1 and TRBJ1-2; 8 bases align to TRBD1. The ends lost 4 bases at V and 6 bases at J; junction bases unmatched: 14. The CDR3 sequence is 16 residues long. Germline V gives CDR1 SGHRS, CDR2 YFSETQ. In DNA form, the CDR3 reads TGCGCCAGCAGCCCCGGGGGCGGGACAGGTATGGATGGCTACACCTTC. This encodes CASSPGGGTGMDGYTF.

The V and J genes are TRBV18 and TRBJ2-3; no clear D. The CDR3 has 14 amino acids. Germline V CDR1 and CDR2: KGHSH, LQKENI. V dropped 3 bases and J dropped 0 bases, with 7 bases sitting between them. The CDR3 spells CASSPKESTDTQYF. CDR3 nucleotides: TGTGCCAGCTCACCTAAAGAGAGCACAGATACGCAGTATTTT.

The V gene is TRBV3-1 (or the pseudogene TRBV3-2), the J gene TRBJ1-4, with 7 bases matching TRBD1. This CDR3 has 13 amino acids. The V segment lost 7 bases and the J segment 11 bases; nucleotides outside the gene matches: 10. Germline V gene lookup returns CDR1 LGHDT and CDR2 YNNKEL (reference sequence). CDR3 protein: CASTRQGVGKLFF. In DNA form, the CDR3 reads TGTGCCAGCACCCGACAGGGTGTGGGGAAACTGTTTTTT.

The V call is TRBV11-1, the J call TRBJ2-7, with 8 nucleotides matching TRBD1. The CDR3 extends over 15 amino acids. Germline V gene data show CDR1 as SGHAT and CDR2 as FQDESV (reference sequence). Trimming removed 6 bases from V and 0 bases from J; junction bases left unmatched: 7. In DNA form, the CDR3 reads TGTGCCAGCAGTCTAGACGGACAGGGCTCCTACGAGCAGTACTTC. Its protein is CASSLDGQGSYEQYF.

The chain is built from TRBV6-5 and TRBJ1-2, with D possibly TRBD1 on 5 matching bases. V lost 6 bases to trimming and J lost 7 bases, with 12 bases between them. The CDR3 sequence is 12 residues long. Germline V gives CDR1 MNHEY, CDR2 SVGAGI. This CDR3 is CASRTDGGGYTF. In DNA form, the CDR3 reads TGTGCCAGCAGAACGGACGGGGGTGGCTACACCTTC.

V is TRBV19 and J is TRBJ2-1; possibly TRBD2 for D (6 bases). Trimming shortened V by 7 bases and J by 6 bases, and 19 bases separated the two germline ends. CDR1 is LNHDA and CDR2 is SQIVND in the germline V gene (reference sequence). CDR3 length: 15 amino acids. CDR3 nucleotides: TGTGCCAGTACCCGACGGGTGGAGGGGTTCAATGAGCAGTTCTTC. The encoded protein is CASTRRVEGFNEQFF.

CDR3 amino acids: CASSLGTGVTEAFF. The CDR3 DNA sequence: TGTGCCAGTAGCCTCGGGACAGGGGTGACTGAAGCTTTCTTT. V is TRBV19 and J is TRBJ1-1, with 10 bases lining up with TRBD1. V dropped 6 bases and J dropped 5; count of bases not matched to a gene: 6. The germline V gene has CDR1 LNHDA and CDR2 SQIVND (reference sequence). The CDR3 loop spans 14 amino acids.

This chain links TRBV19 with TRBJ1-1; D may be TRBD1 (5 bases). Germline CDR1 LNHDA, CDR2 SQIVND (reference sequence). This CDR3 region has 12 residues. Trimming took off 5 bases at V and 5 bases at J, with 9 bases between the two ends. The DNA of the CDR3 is TGTGCCAGTAGTCCTCGACAGACTGAAGCTTTCTTT. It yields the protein CASSPRQTEAFF.

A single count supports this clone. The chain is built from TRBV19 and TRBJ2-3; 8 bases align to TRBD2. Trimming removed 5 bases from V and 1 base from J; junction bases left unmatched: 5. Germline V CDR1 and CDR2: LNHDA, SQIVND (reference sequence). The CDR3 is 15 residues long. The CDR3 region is CASSVLAAGTDTQYF. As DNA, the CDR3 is TGTGCCAGTAGTGTACTAGCGGCCGGCACAGATACGCAGTATTTT.

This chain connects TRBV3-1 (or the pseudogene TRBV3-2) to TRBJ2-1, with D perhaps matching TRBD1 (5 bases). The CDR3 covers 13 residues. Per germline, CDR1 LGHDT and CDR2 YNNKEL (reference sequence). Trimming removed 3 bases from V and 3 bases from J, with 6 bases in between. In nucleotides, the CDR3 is TGTGCCAGCAGCCAGGGGCTCTACAATGAGCAGTTCTTC. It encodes CASSQGLYNEQFF.

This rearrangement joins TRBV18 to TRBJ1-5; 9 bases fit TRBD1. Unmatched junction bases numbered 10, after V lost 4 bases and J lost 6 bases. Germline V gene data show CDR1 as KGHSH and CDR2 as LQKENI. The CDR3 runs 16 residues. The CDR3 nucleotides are TGTGCCAGCTCACTATCCGGGACAGGGATGGCTCAGCCCCAGCATTTT. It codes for CASSLSGTGMAQPQHF.

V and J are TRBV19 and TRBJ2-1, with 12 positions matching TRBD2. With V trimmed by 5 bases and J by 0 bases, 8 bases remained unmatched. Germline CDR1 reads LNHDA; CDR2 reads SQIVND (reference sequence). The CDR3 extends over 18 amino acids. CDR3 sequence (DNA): TGTGCCAGTAGTCGTCGACTAGCGGGAGACGGCTCCTACAATGAGCAGTTCTTC. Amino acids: CASSRRLAGDGSYNEQFF.

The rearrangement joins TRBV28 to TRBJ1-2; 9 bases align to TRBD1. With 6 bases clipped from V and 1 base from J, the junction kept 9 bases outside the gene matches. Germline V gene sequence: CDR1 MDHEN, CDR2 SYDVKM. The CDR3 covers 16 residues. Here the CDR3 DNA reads TGTGCCAGCAGCACGGGACAGGGAAAGGGTAACTATGGCTACACCTTC. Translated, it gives CASSTGQGKGNYGYTF.